This T cell receptor beta chain appears in the sequencing data of a study of memory CD4+ T cells and cytomegalovirus serostatus. Data came from immunoSEQ multiplex PCR; TCRdb stores just in-frame clones and leaves some out. Altogether some 49,000 clones are present, about 73% being singletons, with the ten largest covering 0.94%. Single viable CD3+CD4+CD8-CD45RO+ cells were sorted as the memory CD4+ T cells. Positive selection with CD4 microbeads enriched total CD4+ T cells. The TCR sequence derives from an adult in good health and CMV-seronegative. Sequencing was done on a sample of memory CD4+ T cells from blood.

This chain's CDR3 is CASSAQRANTEAFF. CDR3 coding DNA: TGTGCCAGCAGTGCCCAGCGGGCAAACACTGAAGCTTTCTTT. The chain couples TRBV2 to TRBJ1-1; D not resolved. Trimming removed 4 bases at V and 2 bases at J, with 11 bases between. This CDR3 region has 14 residues. Germline CDR1 is SNHLY and CDR2 is FYNNEI. Using reference TRBV2 and TRBJ1-1 for the parts outside the CDR3, the full variable domain is EPEVTQTPSHQVTQMGQEVILRCVPISNHLYFYWYRQILGQKVEFLVSFYNNEISEKSEIFDDQFSVERPDGSNFTLKIRSTKLEDSAMYFCASSAQRANTEAFFGQGTRLTVV.